Presented here are 6 T cell receptor beta chains from one specimen sequenced in a study of control samples from healthy donors and cancer patients. Measured with immunoSEQ multiplex PCR; TCRdb has only the in-frame clones, and not every one. The table has more than 65,000 clones, approximately 83% seen once. Specimen: blood. These receptors came from a man between 60 and 75 years old in good health.

The gene calls are TRBV30 and TRBJ2-2, with 8 bases aligning to TRBD1. Trimming cost V 4 bases and J 1 base; bases outside gene matches: 5. Per the germline V gene, CDR1 is GTSNPN and CDR2 is SVGIG (reference sequence). The CDR3 totals 15 residues. The CDR3 reads CAWNTGGLNTGELFF. The CDR3 region has the DNA TGTGCCTGGAATACAGGGGGTCTGAACACCGGGGAGCTGTTTTTT.

V and J are TRBV6-1 and TRBJ2-3; D not certain. V was cut by 3 bases and J by 2 bases, with 3 bases left in between. The CDR3 is 12 residues long. CDR1 and CDR2 from the germline V gene are MNHNS and SASEGT. CDR3 in amino acids: CASSEFTDTQYF. CDR3 sequence (DNA): TGTGCCAGCAGTGAGTTCACAGATACGCAGTATTTT.

The V and J genes are TRBV18 and TRBJ1-2; D unclear. CDR1 KGHSH and CDR2 LQKENI come from the germline V gene. V was pared by 1 base and J by 9 bases, with 12 bases between. This CDR3 comprises 13 residues. Here the CDR3 reads CASSPLNADSYTF. The CDR3 DNA sequence: TGTGCCAGCTCACCACTGAATGCGGATAGCTACACCTTC. The variable domain in full, completed from reference TRBV18 and TRBJ1-2, reads NAGVMQNPRHLVRRRGQEARLRCSPMKGHSHVYWYRQLPEEGLKFMVYLQKENIIDESGMPKERFSAEFPKEGPSILRIQQVVRGDSAAYFCASSPLNADSYTFGSGTRLTVV.

The V and J genes are TRBV30 and TRBJ1-1, with a possible D match to TRBD1 (5 bases). The CDR3 length is 15 residues. Between the trimmed V and J ends, which lost 3 bases and 0 bases, there was a span of 14 bases. Germline CDR1 reads GTSNPN; CDR2 reads SVGIG (reference sequence). DNA for the CDR3: TGTGCCTGGAGGCTGGGGGGTTTAATGAACACTGAAGCTTTCTTT. This encodes CAWRLGGLMNTEAFF.

The V call is TRBV7-3, the J call TRBJ2-3; TRBD2 matches 12 bases. V dropped 2 bases and J dropped 3; count of bases not matched to a gene: 6. The CDR3 runs 17 residues. CDR1 and CDR2 from the germline V gene are SGHTA and FQGTGA. As DNA, the CDR3 is TGTGCCAGCAGCTTACTCCCTAGCGGGAGGGTAACAGATACGCAGTATTTT. This sequence encodes CASSLLPSGRVTDTQYF.

The chain has TRBV6-5 and TRBJ2-3, with 9 bases matching TRBD2. The CDR3 length is 14 residues. Unmatched junction bases numbered 0, after V lost 4 bases and J lost 1 base. Looked up from germline, CDR1 is MNHEY and CDR2 is SVGAGI. CDR3 protein: CASSLAGGTDTQYF. The DNA for the CDR3 is TGTGCCAGCAGTTTAGCGGGGGGCACAGATACGCAGTATTTT.